This TCR beta chain is drawn from a study of shared clonotypes between healthy human individuals. Study summary: Every donor yielded three CD4 naive, three CD4 memory, two CD8 naive and one CD8 memory plate.

TCRdb's copy holds only in-frame clones and misses some; the assay was immunoSEQ multiplex PCR. The profile shows approximately 530,000 clones, approximately 95% of them singletons. V lost 5 bases to trimming and J lost 11 bases, with 17 bases between them. Per germline, CDR1 SEHNR and CDR2 FQNEAQ (reference sequence). This CDR3 contains 13 residues. The sequence came from a woman between 25 and 40 years old in good health. V is TRBV7-9 and J is TRBJ2-3; D is perhaps TRBD2 (6 bases). The sequenced sample consisted of naive CD4+ T cells sorted from blood. The subset: CD45RA+ positively selected. As DNA, the CDR3 is TGTGCCAGCAGCCCTCCGGGCAGCGGGCGGCAGTATTTT. This translates into CASSPPGSGRQYF.